The rows below give T cell receptor beta chains drawn from one sample of a study of TIL therapy for anti-PD-1-resistant metastatic lung cancer. The method was immunoSEQ multiplex PCR; TCRdb's version includes in-frame clones alone and lacks a portion of them. The sample includes about 6,300 clones, approximately 63% of them seen just once. Sequencing used tumor tissue, obtained at baseline. The receptors originated from a person between 25 and 80 years old with non-small cell lung cancer. Both conserved end residues are part of each CDR3. The listing skips clone size in some rows; elsewhere it reads once, few, many or a size class.

abundance: -; v_gene: TRBV27; CDR3aa: CASSFSGANVLTF
abundance: -; v_gene: TRBV9; CDR3aa: CASSVGRPGYANTGELFF
abundance: few; v_gene: TRBV7-2; CDR3aa: CASSLLGFGTSGSETQYF
abundance: -; v_gene: TRBV28; CDR3aa: CASSLLEGGLLGSPLHF
abundance: -; v_gene: TRBV10-2; CDR3aa: CASSESWGGETQYF
abundance: -; v_gene: TRBV7-9; CDR3aa: CASSQTGLTGELFF
abundance: -; v_gene: TRBV30; CDR3aa: CAWSVQGAPYEQYF
abundance: -; v_gene: TRBV12-3/TRBV12-4; CDR3aa: CASSWDYSYEQYF
abundance: -; v_gene: TRBV28; CDR3aa: CASSSPSGDSYEQYF
abundance: medium-sized; v_gene: TRBV11-2; CDR3aa: CASSPRGPAGEDQPQHF
abundance: -; v_gene: TRBV6-5; CDR3aa: CASRPIQGVGEKLFF
abundance: -; v_gene: TRBV5-6; CDR3aa: CASRAGNEQFF
abundance: once; v_gene: TRBV6-5; CDR3aa: CASSYSTGKVGEQYF
abundance: -; v_gene: TRBV5-4; CDR3aa: CASSLDQGGNSPLHF
abundance: large; v_gene: TRBV25-1; CDR3aa: CASSASRGGELFF
abundance: -; v_gene: TRBV5-1; CDR3aa: CASSDARQGAADTQYF
abundance: -; v_gene: TRBV30; CDR3aa: CAWAAGADTQYF
abundance: few; v_gene: TRBV25-1; CDR3aa: CASSDSGFSGANVLTF
abundance: -; v_gene: TRBV28; CDR3aa: CASIRDRVGNSPLHF
abundance: few; v_gene: TRBV7-9; CDR3aa: CASSFGGGNTIYF